Below, 30 T cell receptor beta chains from the same sample are listed, as sequenced in a study of cytomegalovirus exposure and HLA in healthy donors. The PCR was carried out with 60 Vbeta primers and 13 Jbeta primers. Generated by immunoSEQ multiplex PCR, the TCRdb table keeps only in-frame clones and is missing some. The repertoire includes under 150,000 clones, about 80% of them detected once, and 2.7% sits in the top ten. The material sequenced was PBMCs. These receptors originate from a boy between 2 and 10 years old in good health and CMV-seronegative.

In this sample, this clone turned up a few times. The chain uses TRBV7-9 and TRBJ2-1, with TRBD1 as a possible D gene (6 bases). CDR3 length: 16 amino acids. Germline V gene sequence: CDR1 SEHNR, CDR2 FQNEAQ (reference sequence). Deletions cut 2 bases from V and 4 bases from J, with 15 bases between. The CDR3 DNA is TGTGCCAGCAGCTTAATGGAGCGGACAGCTTACAATGAGCAGTTCTTC. Translating gives CASSLMERTAYNEQFF.

This clone came up once. The chain recombines TRBV6-1 with TRBJ2-5; 7 nucleotides align to TRBD1. Germline V lookup: CDR1 MNHNS, CDR2 SASEGT. Trimming took 5 bases from V and 4 from J; bases not matched to a gene: 4. CDR3 length: 13 amino acids. This chain's CDR3 is CASSKYRGETQYF. The CDR3 coding sequence is TGTGCCAGCAGTAAATACAGGGGAGAGACCCAGTACTTC.

This chain joins TRBV13 and TRBJ1-2; tentatively, D is TRBD1 (5 bases). CDR1 and CDR2 from the germline V gene are PRHDT and FYEKMQ (reference sequence). CDR3 length equals 13 residues. The V and J ends lost 2 bases and 7 bases respectively, with 11 bases between them. The CDR3 loop reads CASSLRGPPGYTF. The CDR3 region has the DNA TGTGCCAGCAGCTTAAGGGGTCCCCCTGGCTACACCTTC.

The V gene is TRBV29-1, the J gene TRBJ1-2; 7 bases line up with TRBD1. Germline V CDR1 and CDR2: SQVTM, ANQGSEA. The V gene end was trimmed by 6 bases and the J gene end by 4 bases; junction bases not matched to a gene: 5. The CDR3 sequence is 12 residues long. The chain's CDR3 is CSVPDRAYGYTF. The CDR3 DNA sequence: TGCAGCGTCCCCGACAGGGCCTATGGCTACACCTTC.

The V gene is TRBV25-1, the J gene TRBJ2-5, with 8 bases fitting TRBD1. After removal of 7 bases from V and 5 bases from J, the junction contained 3 bases not matched to a gene. There are 12 residues in the CDR3. Germline V gene data show CDR1 as MGHDK and CDR2 as SYGVNS. The CDR3 DNA reads TGTGCCAGCACAGGGGGCCGGGAGACCCAGTACTTC. It specifies CASTGGRETQYF.

The chain recombines TRBV30 with TRBJ2-7, with 8 bases aligning to TRBD2. V lost 4 bases to trimming and J lost 2 bases; unmatched junction nucleotides: 7. Germline V gives CDR1 GTSNPN, CDR2 SVGIG (reference sequence). This CDR3 is built from 14 residues. In DNA form, the CDR3 reads TGTGCCTGGAAGTCAGCGGGGGAACCCTACGAGCAGTACTTC. This codes for CAWKSAGEPYEQYF.

In DNA form, the CDR3 reads TGTGCCAGCAGCTTGGGGGGGGCGGGTACGGACACTGAAGCTTTCTTT. Protein product: CASSLGGAGTDTEAFF. The chain employs TRBV7-6 and TRBJ1-1, with D maybe TRBD1 (6 bases). The CDR3 is 16 amino acids. V was pared by 3 bases and J by 3 bases, with 17 bases between. In germline, CDR1 is SGHVS, CDR2 FNYEAQ.

For this clone: The same CDR3 arises from other DNA sequences in this sample as well. The chain uses TRBV11-3 and TRBJ2-3; possible D gene TRBD2, 5 bases. In germline, CDR1 is SGHNT, CDR2 YENEEA. The CDR3 is made up of 14 amino acids. V lost 1 base to trimming and J lost 0 bases, with 5 bases between them. The CDR3 loop is CASSLGGSTDTQYF. DNA for the CDR3: TGTGCCAGCAGCTTAGGCGGGAGCACAGATACGCAGTATTTT.

The chain has TRBV11-2 and TRBJ1-5, with 9 bases aligning to TRBD1. J lost 3 bases, V lost 5 bases, and 5 bases had no gene match. The CDR3 totals 15 residues. Looked up from germline, CDR1 is SGHAT and CDR2 is FQNNGV. CDR3 loop: CASSPRDRDNQPQHF. CDR3 DNA: TGTGCCAGCAGCCCCCGGGACAGGGACAATCAGCCCCAGCATTTT.

V usage is TRBV4-3 and J usage is TRBJ1-2, with TRBD1 identical over 7 bases. Germline-derived CDR1 and CDR2 are LGHNA and YSLEER. The CDR3 loop spans 19 amino acids. V lost 3 bases, J lost 4 bases, and 20 bases stayed unmatched. The CDR3, as DNA: TGCGCCAGCAGCCATCCCGACAGGGCCCTAACGAAAAGGGGCTATGGCTACACCTTC. Translating gives CASSHPDRALTKRGYGYTF.

Note on this clone: In the same sample, other DNA sequences code for this CDR3. The V call is TRBV27, the J call TRBJ1-1, with a tentative D call TRBD1 (5 bases). Germline assignment: CDR1 MNHEY and CDR2 SMNVEV (reference sequence). V was trimmed by 5 bases and J by 1 base, leaving 8 bases between them. This CDR3 has 13 residues. CDR3 loop: CASSRTGNTEAFF. Written as DNA, the CDR3 is TGTGCCAGCAGTCGAACAGGGAACACTGAAGCTTTCTTT.

This clone was seen only a few times. This chain connects TRBV5-6 to TRBJ1-1; D is unresolved. The germline V gene encodes CDR1 SGHDT and CDR2 YYEEEE. The CDR3 is 14 amino acids. V lost 0 bases, J lost 3 bases, and 9 bases lay in between. The CDR3 DNA sequence: TGTGCCAGCAGCTTGGTCCTGCGGGACACTGAAGCTTTCTTT. Protein product: CASSLVLRDTEAFF.

This chain links TRBV6-1 with TRBJ2-3; the match to TRBD2 covers 15 bases. The length of the CDR3 is 17 residues. Germline V lookup: CDR1 MNHNS, CDR2 SASEGT. V was pared by 3 bases and J by 3 bases, with 4 bases of the junction left unmatched. The CDR3 region is CASSEGLAGGTTDTQYF. As DNA, the CDR3 is TGTGCCAGCAGTGAGGGACTAGCGGGAGGTACGACAGATACGCAGTATTTT.

This clone was detected only a few times. The chain carries TRBV19 and TRBJ2-1, with TRBD2 matching 7 bases. Germline trimming cut 5 bases from V and 6 bases from J; bases unmatched to any gene: 7. Per the germline V gene, CDR1 is LNHDA and CDR2 is SQIVND (reference sequence). This CDR3 contains 14 residues. The DNA for the CDR3 is TGTGCCAGTAGTCCACGACTAGCTTCCAATGAGCAGTTCTTC. It specifies CASSPRLASNEQFF.

The gene calls are TRBV19 and TRBJ1-1; D is unclear. V dropped 11 bases and J dropped 6 bases, with 22 bases sitting between them. Germline CDR1 and CDR2: LNHDA and SQIVND (reference sequence). The CDR3 has 14 amino acids. CDR3 amino acids: CASRPRRRSAEAFF. CDR3 in DNA: TGTGCCTCCCGCCCGAGAAGACGGAGTGCTGAAGCTTTCTTT.

The chain uses TRBV6-5 and TRBJ2-5; 12 bases are a match to TRBD1. The CDR3 sequence is 14 residues long. Trimming at V came to 2 bases and at J to 6 bases, leaving 1 base not matched to a gene. Germline assignment: CDR1 MNHEY and CDR2 SVGAGI. The CDR3 is CASSYRDRGQTQYF. The CDR3 DNA reads TGTGCCAGCAGTTACCGGGACAGGGGGCAGACCCAGTACTTC.

The chain uses TRBV30 and TRBJ1-1; perhaps TRBD1 as D (5 bases). CDR3 length: 16 residues. V was cut by 4 bases and J by 3 bases, with 21 bases left in between. The germline CDR1 and CDR2 sequences are GTSNPN and SVGIG (reference sequence). CDR3 loop: CAWTAREARWYTEAFF. The CDR3 DNA sequence: TGTGCCTGGACGGCCAGGGAAGCAAGATGGTACACTGAAGCTTTCTTT.

The gene calls are TRBV27 and TRBJ2-1; a possible D gene is TRBD2 (6 bases). V was shortened by 0 bases and J by 4 bases, with 13 bases between the two germline ends. Per the germline V gene, CDR1 is MNHEY and CDR2 is SMNVEV (reference sequence). The CDR3 runs 16 residues. CDR3 bases: TGTGCCAGCAGTTTATCGGTAGCGGACCTATACAATGAGCAGTTCTTC. Protein: CASSLSVADLYNEQFF.

This sequence joins TRBV11-2 and TRBJ2-7; weak D call: TRBD2 (6 bases). V was clipped by 4 bases and J by 5 bases, with 15 bases between them. Germline V gene data show CDR1 as SGHAT and CDR2 as FQNNGV. The CDR3 totals 14 residues. The CDR3: CASSSTRRGDEQYV. The CDR3 region has the DNA TGTGCCAGCAGCTCCACCCGCCGCGGGGACGAGCAGTACGTC.

The chain links TRBV6-1 to TRBJ1-2; D might be TRBD1 (5 bases). Germline V gene sequence: CDR1 MNHNS, CDR2 SASEGT. The CDR3 loop spans 15 amino acids. Trimming removed 8 bases at V and 2 bases at J, with 18 bases between. CDR3 nucleotides: TGTGCCAGCCACCGGGGCGGGGGGGGAAACTATGGCTACACCTTC. It yields the protein CASHRGGGGNYGYTF.

This chain uses TRBV7-2 with TRBJ2-3; 14 positions agree with TRBD2. The CDR3 runs to 16 residues. Germline V lookup: CDR1 SGHTA, CDR2 FQGNSA. J was trimmed by 8 bases and V by 1 base; bases with no gene match: 5. Here the CDR3 reads CASSLGLAGGQGTQYF. The CDR3 DNA reads as TGTGCCAGCAGCTTAGGACTAGCGGGGGGGCAGGGTACGCAGTATTTT. The whole variable domain, filled in from reference TRBV7-2 and TRBJ2-3, reads GAGVSQSPSNKVTEKGKDVELRCDPISGHTALYWYRQSLGQGLEFLIYFQGNSAPDKSGLPSDRFSAERTGGSVSTLTIQRTQQEDSAVYLCASSLGLAGGQGTQYFGPGTRLTVL.

The chain links TRBV2 to TRBJ1-2, with D maybe TRBD1 (5 bases). Trimming took off 6 bases at V and 0 bases at J, with 5 bases between the two ends. The CDR3 has 12 amino acids. Germline V lookup: CDR1 SNHLY, CDR2 FYNNEI. The CDR3 nucleotides are TGTGCCAGCAGGACAGCTAACTATGGCTACACCTTC. It translates to CASRTANYGYTF.

The rearrangement joins TRBV4-2 to TRBJ2-2, with 9 bases fitting TRBD2. Germline CDR1 reads LGHNA; CDR2 reads YNFKEQ. V gave up 3 bases and J gave up 5 bases; unmatched junction bases: 4. This CDR3 contains 15 residues. The CDR3 nucleotides read TGTGCCAGCAGCCAGCGACTAGCGGAAACCGGGGAGCTGTTTTTT. Its translation is CASSQRLAETGELFF.

This clone was counted only a few times. This chain joins TRBV5-3 and TRBJ2-2, with TRBD2 matching over 7 bases. TRBV5-3 belongs to the ORF category, with a function that is uncertain. With 4 bases clipped from V and 5 bases from J, the junction kept 8 bases outside the gene matches. The CDR3 has 15 amino acids. CDR3: CARSERGRVTGELFF. DNA for the CDR3: TGTGCCAGAAGCGAACGCGGGAGAGTGACCGGGGAGCTGTTTTTT.

The chain is built from TRBV19 and TRBJ1-2; no clear D gene. Germline V CDR1 and CDR2: LNHDA, SQIVND (reference sequence). Trimming removed 0 bases from V and 1 base from J, with 6 bases in between. This CDR3 is 14 amino acids long. Here the CDR3 DNA reads TGTGCCAGTAGTATAGACGGTGATAACTATGGCTACACCTTC. This gives the protein CASSIDGDNYGYTF.

The J gene is TRBJ1-1, the V gene TRBV7-9; TRBD1 aligns across 7 bases. Germline lookup yields CDR1 SEHNR and CDR2 FQNEAQ (reference sequence). CDR3 length equals 15 residues. The V segment lost 5 bases and the J segment 4 bases; nucleotides outside the gene matches: 10. CDR3 nucleotides: TGTGCCAGCAGCCTACAGGGGCGCGTGGCCACTGAAGCTTTCTTT. It encodes CASSLQGRVATEAFF.

The chain joins TRBV5-1 to TRBJ2-1; D is ambiguous. Trimming cost V 4 bases and J 1 base, with 21 bases left between them. The CDR3 spans 18 residues. Germline V CDR1 and CDR2: SGHRS, YFSETQ. The CDR3 bases are TGCGCCAGCAGCCCACACCCCCCTGCGGTCAGTTCCTACAATGAGCAGTTCTTC. It codes for CASSPHPPAVSSYNEQFF.

J is TRBJ1-2 and V is TRBV19; possibly TRBD1 for D (6 bases). There are 14 residues in the CDR3. V lost 5 bases and J lost 8, with 18 bases in between. Per the germline V gene, CDR1 is LNHDA and CDR2 is SQIVND (reference sequence). The CDR3 DNA reads as TGTGCCAGTAGTGGGGGCAGAACCCTTGTCGGCTACACCTTC. Translating gives CASSGGRTLVGYTF.

The gene calls are TRBV6-5 and TRBJ1-2, with D uncertain. CDR3 size: 12 residues. V was pared by 4 bases and J by 5 bases, with 8 bases between. Looked up from germline, CDR1 is MNHEY and CDR2 is SVGAGI. The CDR3 region is CASSSGGYGYTF. For the CDR3, the DNA is TGTGCCAGCAGTTCGGGAGGTTATGGCTACACCTTC.

V gene TRBV18 combines with J gene TRBJ2-1, with 9 bases aligning to TRBD2. The CDR3 totals 15 residues. Germline CDR1 is KGHSH and CDR2 is LQKENI. The V gene end was trimmed by 6 bases and the J gene end by 5 bases; junction bases not matched to a gene: 8. The CDR3 DNA follows: TGTGCCAGCTCTTCGCGGGAGGGACTAAACAATGAGCAGTTCTTC. Translated: CASSSREGLNNEQFF.